These 27 T cell receptor beta chains were all obtained from the same sample, sequenced in a study of breast tumors, draining lymph nodes, adjacent tissues. In TCRdb, the multiplex PCR reads were re-called with MiXCR into one record per CDR3 protein. The profile covers 12,000 or so distinct CDR3 sequences, with about 48% appearing a single time and less than 45% taken by the ten largest. Sequenced input: breast tumor tissue. Receptor source: a female donor with breast cancer. Some clones in this sample may be carry-over from other donors' samples.

There are many counts of this clonotype. The rearrangement uses TRBV6-5 and TRBJ1-1; weak D call: TRBD1 (5 bases). CDR1 is MNHEY and CDR2 is SVGAGI in the germline V gene. V was clipped by 9 bases and J by 5 bases, with 16 bases between them. This CDR3 comprises 13 residues. The CDR3 here is CASRRYRGTEAFF. CDR3 DNA: TGTGCCAGTAGGCGCTACCGGGGGACTGAAGCTTTCTTT.

Worth noting for this clonotype: A much larger clone lies one base from this, so it may be a read error. The CDR3: CASSCRHTNNQPQHF. The CDR3 DNA reads TGTGCCAGCAGTTGCAGACACACGAACAATCAGCCCCAGCATTTT. The gene calls are TRBV12-3 or TRBV12-4 and TRBJ1-5; D remains unclear. Trimming cost V 4 bases and J 3 bases, with 13 bases left between them. The CDR3 is 15 residues long.

This clonotype appeared many times. The gene calls are TRBV9 and TRBJ2-7; D not certain. CDR3 length: 13 amino acids. The V and J ends lost 0 bases and 5 bases respectively, with 9 bases between them. In germline, CDR1 is SGDLS, CDR2 YYNGEE. The CDR3: CASSVDVLDEQYF. DNA for the CDR3: TGTGCCAGCAGCGTAGATGTCCTAGACGAGCAGTACTTC.

The table lists this clonotype with many counts. This may arise from a read error, as a much more abundant clone is one base away. The chain is built from TRBV7-9 and TRBJ2-5; no clear D. CDR3 size: 15 residues. Germline V gene sequence: CDR1 SEHNR, CDR2 FQNEAQ (reference sequence). CDR3 sequence reads: CASSLDGPYQETQHF. CDR3 coding DNA: TGTGCCAGCAGCTTAGATGGACCGTACCAAGAGACCCAGCACTTC.

This clonotype is judged medium-sized. This rearrangement joins TRBV29-1 to TRBJ1-2; TRBD1 might be the D (5 bases). The CDR3 sequence is 12 residues long. Trimming removed 4 bases at V and 8 bases at J, with 14 bases between. The germline gives CDR1 SQVTM, CDR2 ANQGSEA. CDR3 nucleotide sequence: TGCAGCGTTGGAGGCAGGGCCGGGGGCTACACCTTC. Its protein product is CSVGGRAGGYTF.

Points on this clonotype: At one end the junction does not follow the germline gene, possibly because of a read error. The gene calls are TRBV6-6 and TRBJ2-7; D is undetermined. CDR1 MNHNY and CDR2 SVGAGI come from the germline V gene (reference sequence). The CDR3 runs to 13 residues. The CDR3 loop is CASSHSVGYQQYF. Written as DNA, the CDR3 is TGTGCCAGCAGTCACTCAGTGGGCTACCAGCAGTACTTC.

V is TRBV12-3 or TRBV12-4 and J is TRBJ1-3; D not resolved. This CDR3 is 11 amino acids long. The ends were cut back, 7 bases at V and 6 bases at J, with 7 bases in the middle. DNA for the CDR3: TGTGCCAGCACGGTCGTAAACACCATATATTTT. It codes for CASTVVNTIYF.

This clonotype was recorded a few times. The chain combines TRBV6-1 with TRBJ2-1, with 14 bases aligning to TRBD2. Germline CDR1 reads MNHNS; CDR2 reads SASEGT. Trimming cost V 4 bases and J 7 bases; bases outside gene matches: 3. The CDR3 has 15 amino acids. The CDR3 spells CASSATSGRVNEQFF. DNA of the CDR3: TGTGCCAGCAGTGCGACTAGCGGGAGGGTGAATGAGCAGTTCTTC.

The table lists this clonotype with a few counts. This chain links TRBV12-3 or TRBV12-4 with TRBJ1-3, with no clear D. This CDR3 has 14 residues. The V end was cut by 3 bases, the J end by 4 bases, with 10 bases between. In nucleotides, the CDR3 is TGTGCCAGCAGTTTTCCCCCTCCCGGAAACACCATATATTTT. The encoded protein is CASSFPPPGNTIYF.

The V gene is TRBV6-6, the J gene TRBJ2-7, with TRBD2 identical over 13 bases. The CDR3 extends over 18 amino acids. V dropped 4 bases and J dropped 6; count of bases not matched to a gene: 15. Germline V gene data show CDR1 as MNHNY and CDR2 as SVGAGI (reference sequence). CDR3 residues: CASSSRTSGGQRPPEQYF. The CDR3 DNA is TGTGCCAGCAGTTCCAGGACTAGCGGGGGACAGCGGCCCCCCGAGCAGTACTTC.

V and J are TRBV7-2 and TRBJ1-6; TRBD1 might be the D (6 bases). Trimming stripped 5 bases from V and 14 bases from J, with 22 bases between. Germline assignment: CDR1 SGHTA and CDR2 FQGNSA. The CDR3 is made up of 15 amino acids. CDR3 in amino acids: CASSPDDRRGGTLHF. The CDR3 nucleotides are TGTGCCAGCAGCCCTGACGACAGGCGGGGTGGGACCCTCCACTTT.

The V call is TRBV7-9, the J call TRBJ2-7; no firm D call. This CDR3 has 13 amino acids. From germline, CDR1 is SEHNR and CDR2 FQNEAQ (reference sequence). The germline V and J ends were trimmed by 4 bases and 7 bases, with 14 bases remaining between them. CDR3 region: CASSSTVTREQYF. In DNA form, the CDR3 reads TGTGCCAGCAGCTCAACAGTCACGAGGGAGCAGTACTTC.

This clonotype showed up many times. J is TRBJ1-2 and V is TRBV30, with D possibly TRBD1 on 6 matching bases. The germline V gene encodes CDR1 GTSNPN and CDR2 SVGIG (reference sequence). The ends were cut back, 0 bases at V and 8 bases at J, with 16 bases in the middle. The CDR3 contains 14 residues. CDR3 sequence: CAWSVLDRKGGYTF. CDR3 nucleotides: TGTGCCTGGAGTGTTCTCGACAGGAAAGGCGGCTACACCTTC.

This clonotype is termed medium-sized (0.01 to 0.1%). The chain couples TRBV11-2 to TRBJ2-1; D possibly corresponds to TRBD2 (5 bases). The CDR3 has 13 amino acids. Germline CDR1 and CDR2: SGHAT and FQNNGV. Deletions cut 7 bases from V and 6 bases from J, with 13 bases between. CDR3 region: CASISQEVNEQFF. CDR3 nucleotides: TGTGCCAGCATTTCCCAGGAGGTCAATGAGCAGTTCTTC. Combining the CDR3 with reference TRBV11-2 and TRBJ2-1 gives the whole variable domain EAGVAQSPRYKIIEKRQSVAFWCNPISGHATLYWYQQILGQGPKLLIQFQNNGVVDDSQLPKDRFSAERLKGVDSTLKIQPAKLEDSAVYLCASISQEVNEQFFGPGTRLTVL.

This clonotype was seen at least ten times. The CDR3 is CASSLDQGGETQYF. The CDR3 nucleotides are TGTGCCAGCAGCTTAGATCAGGGGGGGGAGACCCAGTACTTC. The V gene is TRBV7-2, the J gene TRBJ2-5; D tentatively fits TRBD1 or TRBD2 (7 bases each). V lost 1 base and J 5 bases, leaving 11 bases between the germline ends. The CDR3 has 14 residues. In germline, CDR1 is SGHTA, CDR2 FQGNSA.

A note on this clonotype: Here the CDR3 omits its conserved ending phenylalanine or tryptophan, so a read error is the likely source. The genes are TRBV6-2 or TRBV6-3 and TRBJ2-7, with 9 positions matching TRBD1. V was pared by 6 bases and J by 4 bases, with 4 bases of the junction left unmatched. The length of the CDR3 is 13 residues. The germline gives CDR1 MNHEY, CDR2 SVGEGT. CDR3 sequence: CASSAGTGYEQYS. CDR3 nucleotides: TGTGCCAGCAGCGCCGGGACAGGGTACGAGCAGTACTCC.

The chain combines TRBV9 with TRBJ1-3; possibly TRBD1 for D (6 bases). V lost 0 bases and J lost 2, with 9 bases in between. Germline CDR1 SGDLS, CDR2 YYNGEE. This CDR3 has 15 residues. The CDR3 protein is CASSVVGGTGNTIYF. CDR3 bases: TGTGCCAGCAGCGTAGTAGGGGGGACTGGAAACACCATATATTTT.

In its sample, this clonotype was seen once. V gene TRBV2 combines with J gene TRBJ2-2; 9 bases align to TRBD1. The CDR3 is 13 residues long. Germline CDR1 reads SNHLY; CDR2 reads FYNNEI. Trimming at V came to 6 bases and at J to 7 bases, leaving 3 bases not matched to a gene. The CDR3 bases are TGTGCCAGCAGGGGGACAGGGTTCGGGGAGCTGTTTTTT. Protein: CASRGTGFGELFF.

This chain links TRBV19 with TRBJ1-3, with D unresolved. Trimming left V 4 bases short and J 0 bases short, with 13 bases between. Germline V gives CDR1 LNHDA, CDR2 SQIVND (reference sequence). This CDR3 is built from 16 residues. The CDR3 DNA reads TGTGCCAGTAGTAGTACGGGGTCGAGCTCTGGAAACACCATATATTTT. Its translation: CASSSTGSSSGNTIYF.

This sequence joins TRBV7-8 and TRBJ2-7; D remains unclear. Germline CDR1 is SGHVS and CDR2 is FQNEAQ. CDR3 length: 13 residues. The ends were cut back, 1 base at V and 6 bases at J, with 10 bases in the middle. The CDR3 is CASSLDGFGEQYF. The CDR3, as DNA: TGTGCCAGCAGCTTAGACGGGTTTGGCGAGCAGTACTTC.

The chain employs TRBV25-1 and TRBJ2-2; 9 nucleotides align to TRBD1. Trimming at V came to 5 bases and at J to 6 bases, leaving 10 bases not matched to a gene. CDR1 MGHDK and CDR2 SYGVNS come from the germline V gene. The CDR3 is 16 amino acids. The DNA of the CDR3 is TGTGCCAGCAGTTTAGGCACAGGGGGCGCCTCCGGGGAGCTGTTTTTT. It codes for CASSLGTGGASGELFF. Full variable domain (outside the CDR3, taken from reference TRBV25-1 and TRBJ2-2): EADIYQTPRYLVIGTGKKITLECSQTMGHDKMYWYQQDPGMELHLIHYSYGVNSTEKGDLSSESTVSRIRTEHFPLTLESARPSHTSQYLCASSLGTGGASGELFFGEGSRLTVL.

The sample holds a few counts of this clonotype. Here the CDR3 omits its conserved ending phenylalanine or tryptophan, so a read error is the likely source. The chain couples TRBV29-1 to TRBJ2-5, with TRBD2 as a possible D gene (6 bases). This CDR3 has 18 amino acids. Germline V CDR1 and CDR2: SQVTM, ANQGSEA. V dropped 5 bases and J dropped 5 bases, with 30 bases sitting between them. CDR3: CSVLPYEGLNLVTETQYL. In DNA, the CDR3 is TGCAGCGTTCTGCCCTATGAAGGACTAAACCTCGTTACGGAGACCCAGTACCTC.

This clonotype appeared a few times. The V call is TRBV10-2, the J call TRBJ2-1, with a tentative D call TRBD2 (5 bases). CDR1 is WSHSY, CDR2 SAAADI, per germline. The CDR3 consists of 14 residues. V was cut by 3 bases and J by 9 bases, with 15 bases left in between. CDR3 residues: CASSEDEGIGEQFF. In nucleotides, the CDR3 is TGCGCCAGCAGTGAAGACGAGGGAATCGGTGAGCAGTTCTTC.

Points on this clonotype: The germline gene is not matched at one end of the junction; a read error may be the cause. The chain has TRBV9 and TRBJ1-2, with a tentative D call TRBD1 (5 bases). Germline CDR1 SGDLS, CDR2 YYNGEE. The CDR3 runs to 16 residues. The CDR3 region has the DNA TGCGCCAGCAGCGTAGATCCCTCCCCAGGGAACTATGCCTACACCTTC. Encoded protein: CASSVDPSPGNYAYTF.

In its sample, this clonotype is medium-sized. A read error may be the cause here, since a much bigger clone is one base away. The chain uses TRBV4-3 and TRBJ2-3; D unclear. From germline, CDR1 is LGHNA and CDR2 YSLEER. The length of the CDR3 is 14 residues. CDR3 in DNA: TGCCCCAGCAGCCACGCCCCAGGCACAGATACGCAGTATTTT. Translating gives CPSSHAPGTDTQYF.

J is TRBJ2-3 and V is TRBV7-3; TRBD2 matches at 7 bases. The CDR3 sequence is 15 residues long. Per germline, CDR1 SGHTA and CDR2 FQGTGA. J was trimmed by 4 bases and V by 5 bases; bases with no gene match: 9. CDR3 nucleotides: TGTGCCAGCAGCGACATTCGGGGAGGGGCAGATACGCAGTATTTT. It specifies CASSDIRGGADTQYF.

This clonotype was recorded only once. V gene TRBV9 combines with J gene TRBJ2-3; 16 bases are shared with TRBD2. Trimming at V came to 0 bases and at J to 3 bases, leaving 1 base not matched to a gene. There are 17 residues in the CDR3. The germline V gene encodes CDR1 SGDLS and CDR2 YYNGEE. CDR3 nucleotide sequence: TGTGCCAGCAGCGTAGAGGGACTAGCGGGGGGGACAGATACGCAGTATTTT. The encoded protein is CASSVEGLAGGTDTQYF.